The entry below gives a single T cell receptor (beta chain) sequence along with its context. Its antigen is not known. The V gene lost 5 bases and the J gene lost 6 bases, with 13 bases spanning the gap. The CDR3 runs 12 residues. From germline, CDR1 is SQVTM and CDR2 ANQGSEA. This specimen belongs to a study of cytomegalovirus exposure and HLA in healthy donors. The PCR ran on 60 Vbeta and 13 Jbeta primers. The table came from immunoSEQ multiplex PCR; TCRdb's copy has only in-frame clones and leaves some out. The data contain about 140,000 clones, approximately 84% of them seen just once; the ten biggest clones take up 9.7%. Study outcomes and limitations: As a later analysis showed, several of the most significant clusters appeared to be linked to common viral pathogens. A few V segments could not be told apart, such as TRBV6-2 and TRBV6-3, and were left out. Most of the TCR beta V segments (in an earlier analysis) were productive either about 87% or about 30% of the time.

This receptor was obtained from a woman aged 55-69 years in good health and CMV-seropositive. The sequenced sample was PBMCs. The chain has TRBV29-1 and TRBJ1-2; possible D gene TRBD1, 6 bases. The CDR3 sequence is CSVTQGRNGYTF. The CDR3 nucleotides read TGCAGCGTTACTCAGGGGAGAAATGGCTACACCTTC.